This TCR beta chain stems from a study of Graves' ophthalmopathy and Graves' hyperthyroidism. Study-wide findings and caveats: Its predictions of ophthalmopathy progression gave the model 60% to 71% sensitivity and about 72% specificity.

TCR beta CDR3 regions were amplified from RNA transcripts. HTBI primers served in a first-round RT-PCR, which a second-round multiplex PCR followed. From the multiplex PCR reads, TCRdb called clonotypes with MiXCR, one entry per CDR3 protein. Of a few hundred thousand distinct CDR3 sequences detected, approximately 15% appear once; the ten largest clones hold roughly 7%. This clonotype was seen at least ten times. The antigen remains undetermined. Being free of ophthalmopathy for 18 months of follow-up defined stable hyperthyroidism. Exclusion applied to patients with other autoimmune diseases, uncontrolled infections, pregnancy or lactation. The PBMC fraction was derived from around 10 ml of fresh peripheral blood. Germline trimming cut 4 bases from V and 4 bases from J; bases unmatched to any gene: 5. There are 15 residues in the CDR3. The germline V gene encodes CDR1 SNHLY and CDR2 FYNNEI.

The receptor comes from a woman younger than 30 with stable Graves' hyperthyroidism. The sequencing sample was made of peripheral blood. This chain connects TRBV2 to TRBJ2-5; 11 nucleotides align to TRBD2. The CDR3: CASSVGTSGTETQYF. In DNA form, the CDR3 reads TGTGCCAGCAGTGTTGGGACTAGCGGTACAGAGACCCAGTACTTC. Combining the CDR3 with reference TRBV2 and TRBJ2-5 gives the whole variable domain EPEVTQTPSHQVTQMGQEVILRCVPISNHLYFYWYRQILGQKVEFLVSFYNNEISEKSEIFDDQFSVERPDGSNFTLKIRSTKLEDSAMYFCASSVGTSGTETQYFGPGTRLLVL.